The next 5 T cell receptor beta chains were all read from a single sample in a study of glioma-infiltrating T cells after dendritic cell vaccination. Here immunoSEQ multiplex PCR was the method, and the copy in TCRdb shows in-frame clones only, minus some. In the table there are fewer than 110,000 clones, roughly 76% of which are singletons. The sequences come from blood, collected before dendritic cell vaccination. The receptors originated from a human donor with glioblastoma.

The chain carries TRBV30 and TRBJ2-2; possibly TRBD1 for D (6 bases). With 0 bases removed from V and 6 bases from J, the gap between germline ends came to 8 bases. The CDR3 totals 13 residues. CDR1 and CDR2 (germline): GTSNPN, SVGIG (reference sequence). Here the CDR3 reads CAWSVGGSGELFF. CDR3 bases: TGTGCCTGGAGTGTAGGGGGATCCGGGGAGCTGTTTTTT.

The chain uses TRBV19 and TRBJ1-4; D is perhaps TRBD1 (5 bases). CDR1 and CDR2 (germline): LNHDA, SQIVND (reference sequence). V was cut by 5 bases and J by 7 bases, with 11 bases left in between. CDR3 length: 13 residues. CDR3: CASSLGGIEKLFF. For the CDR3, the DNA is TGTGCCAGTAGTCTCGGGGGGATTGAAAAACTGTTTTTT.

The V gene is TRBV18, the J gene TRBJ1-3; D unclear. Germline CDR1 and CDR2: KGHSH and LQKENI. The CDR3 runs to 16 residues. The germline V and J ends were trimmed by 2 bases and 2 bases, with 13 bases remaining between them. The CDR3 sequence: CASSPNGGEAGNTIYF. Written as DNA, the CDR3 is TGTGCCAGCTCACCAAACGGCGGAGAGGCTGGAAACACCATATATTTT.

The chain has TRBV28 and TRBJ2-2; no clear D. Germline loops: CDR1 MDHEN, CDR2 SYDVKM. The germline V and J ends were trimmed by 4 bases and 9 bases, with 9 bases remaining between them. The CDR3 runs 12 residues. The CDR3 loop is CASSSGWWELFF. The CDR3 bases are TGTGCCAGCAGTTCAGGTTGGTGGGAGCTGTTTTTT.

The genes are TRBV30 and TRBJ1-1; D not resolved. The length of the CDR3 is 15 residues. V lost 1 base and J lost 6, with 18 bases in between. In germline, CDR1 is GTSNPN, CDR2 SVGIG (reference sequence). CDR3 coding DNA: TGTGCCTGGAGTGCGGGCCAGAGGGATTGGGCTGAAGCTTTCTTT. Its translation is CAWSAGQRDWAEAFF.